These 20 T cell receptor beta chains were sequenced from one sample in a study of cytomegalovirus exposure and HLA in healthy donors. The primer mix had 60 Vbeta and 13 Jbeta primers. The repertoire was sequenced with immunoSEQ multiplex PCR; TCRdb's copy has only in-frame clones and lacks some. This table has 130,000 or so clones, roughly 79% appearing once. Source material: PBMCs. The receptors come from a woman aged 40 to 55 in good health and CMV-seronegative.

This clone showed up just once. The chain is built from TRBV5-1 and TRBJ1-2, with D unresolved. V lost 3 bases and J lost 4, with 10 bases in between. The CDR3 runs to 13 residues. CDR1 is SGHRS, CDR2 YFSETQ, per germline. For the CDR3, the DNA is TGCGCCAGCAGCTCGGACGGGAGCTATGGCTACACCTTC. This translates into CASSSDGSYGYTF.

The V call is TRBV5-4, the J call TRBJ2-1, with 10 bases lining up with TRBD2. The CDR3 spans 16 residues. Trimming removed 4 bases from V and 4 bases from J; junction bases left unmatched: 8. The V gene's germline CDR1 is SGHNT and CDR2 YYREEE (reference sequence). The CDR3 region has the DNA TGTGCCAGCAGCCTCCCGAGCGGGAGGGTTTACAATGAGCAGTTCTTC. It is translated as CASSLPSGRVYNEQFF.

The rearrangement uses TRBV5-5 and TRBJ2-7; possible D gene TRBD1, 6 bases. V shed 1 base and J shed 4 bases, with 9 bases lying between them. CDR1 SGHKS and CDR2 YYEKEE come from the germline V gene (reference sequence). The CDR3 sequence is 13 residues long. The CDR3 DNA is TGTGCCAGCAGCTTGCCGGACAGTTACGAGCAGTACTTC. Translated: CASSLPDSYEQYF.

This clone was picked up one time. This chain joins TRBV9 and TRBJ1-2; D unclear. Germline values: CDR1 SGDLS, CDR2 YYNGEE. The CDR3 spans 11 residues. The V gene lost 7 bases and the J gene lost 6 bases, with 10 bases spanning the gap. CDR3 in DNA: TGTGCCAGCGGTTCGGGAAATGGCTACACCTTC. Translation: CASGSGNGYTF. The full variable domain, completed using reference TRBV9 and TRBJ1-2, is DSGVTQTPKHLITATGQRVTLRCSPRSGDLSVYWYQQSLDQGLQFLIQYYNGEERAKGNILERFSAQQFPDLHSELNLSSLELGDSALYFCASGSGNGYTFGSGTRLTVV.

The chain combines TRBV28 with TRBJ1-1; no firm D call. Trimming stripped 6 bases from V and 3 bases from J, with 8 bases between. The CDR3 spans 12 residues. Germline CDR1 MDHEN, CDR2 SYDVKM. The CDR3 loop reads CASSPRYTEAFF. CDR3 in DNA: TGTGCCAGCAGCCCCCGGTACACTGAAGCTTTCTTT.

This clone appeared once. V and J are TRBV19 and TRBJ1-1, with a weak D call TRBD1 (5 bases). The CDR3 sequence is 11 residues long. Germline loops: CDR1 LNHDA, CDR2 SQIVND (reference sequence). V was trimmed by 11 bases and J by 8 bases, leaving 15 bases between them. The CDR3 sequence is CASLWGGEAFF. The CDR3 DNA reads as TGTGCCTCCCTGTGGGGGGGAGAAGCTTTCTTT.

The chain is built from TRBV28 and TRBJ1-2; 9 bases align to TRBD1. Germline CDR1 and CDR2: MDHEN and SYDVKM. The V segment lost 5 bases and the J segment 3 bases; nucleotides outside the gene matches: 10. This CDR3 comprises 16 residues. The DNA of the CDR3 is TGTGCCAGCAGTACTAACTGGGACAGGGCCTACTATGGCTACACCTTC. Residues: CASSTNWDRAYYGYTF.

The chain recombines TRBV11-2 with TRBJ2-1, with unresolved D. The germline CDR1 and CDR2 sequences are SGHAT and FQNNGV. The CDR3 is made up of 15 amino acids. Trimming left V 0 bases short and J 9 bases short, with 15 bases between. The CDR3 nucleotides read TGTGCCAGCAGCTTAGATAGGAGACGGCTAATTGAGCAGTTCTTC. Its protein is CASSLDRRRLIEQFF.

CDR3 sequence reads: CASSPILVMEQFF. DNA of the CDR3: TGTGCCAGCAGTCCTATACTAGTGATGGAGCAGTTCTTC. V gene TRBV6-5 combines with J gene TRBJ2-1; D may be TRBD2 (5 bases). Per germline, CDR1 MNHEY and CDR2 SVGAGI. V was pared by 5 bases and J by 10 bases, with 15 bases between. The CDR3 loop spans 13 amino acids.

The genes are TRBV19 and TRBJ1-5; D is unclear. The CDR3 consists of 17 residues. Germline V gives CDR1 LNHDA, CDR2 SQIVND (reference sequence). V was trimmed by 3 bases and J by 0 bases, leaving 15 bases between them. The CDR3 loop reads CASSILLALHSNQPQHF. The CDR3 DNA sequence: TGTGCCAGTAGTATCCTCTTGGCACTACATAGCAATCAGCCCCAGCATTTT.

V gene TRBV4-2 combines with J gene TRBJ2-7, with TRBD2 matching over 7 bases. CDR3 length: 15 amino acids. J was trimmed by 3 bases and V by 2 bases; bases with no gene match: 7. Germline V gene sequence: CDR1 LGHNA, CDR2 YNFKEQ. The CDR3 nucleotides read TGTGCCAGCAGCCAACAGCCCAGGGAGGGCTACGAGCAGTACTTC. This gives the protein CASSQQPREGYEQYF.

This clone has just a few counts. The chain links TRBV5-5 to TRBJ1-2; possibly TRBD1 for D (6 bases). CDR1 and CDR2 from the germline V gene are SGHKS and YYEKEE (reference sequence). V shed 4 bases and J shed 4 bases, with 14 bases lying between them. This CDR3 is built from 14 residues. CDR3 protein: CASSVERDTYGYTF. The CDR3 bases are TGTGCCAGCAGCGTGGAACGGGACACCTATGGCTACACCTTC.

About this clone itself: The sample contains more than one DNA sequence encoding this CDR3. The rearrangement uses TRBV18 and TRBJ1-5; 7 bases agree with TRBD1. This CDR3 spans 15 amino acids. Germline V gene lookup returns CDR1 KGHSH and CDR2 LQKENI. The V and J ends lost 1 base and 1 base, in that order; junction bases with no gene match: 1. The CDR3 DNA reads as TGTGCCAGCTCACCACAGGGGGCAAGCAATCAGCCCCAGCATTTT. Translated: CASSPQGASNQPQHF.

The chain links TRBV13 to TRBJ2-1; 10 bases agree with TRBD2. The germline V gene encodes CDR1 PRHDT and CDR2 FYEKMQ (reference sequence). V shed 0 bases and J 6 bases; nucleotides not matched to a gene: 5. This CDR3 has 16 amino acids. In DNA, the CDR3 is TGTGCCAGCAGCTTAGGAGCTAGCGGGAGTCTCAATGAGCAGTTCTTC. The encoded protein is CASSLGASGSLNEQFF.

This clone turned up a few times. The CDR3 sequence: CASSQEASGRAISENEQFF. In DNA form, the CDR3 reads TGCGCCAGCAGCCAAGAGGCTAGCGGGAGGGCCATCTCTGAAAATGAGCAGTTCTTC. This rearrangement joins TRBV4-3 to TRBJ2-1, with TRBD2 matching 12 bases. This CDR3 is 19 amino acids long. Germline trimming cut 0 bases from V and 7 bases from J; bases unmatched to any gene: 13. CDR1 is LGHNA and CDR2 is YSLEER in the germline V gene.

The chain recombines TRBV29-1 with TRBJ1-2, with TRBD1 matching 10 bases. Germline assignment: CDR1 SQVTM and CDR2 ANQGSEA. With 3 bases clipped from V and 4 bases from J, the junction kept 8 bases outside the gene matches. This CDR3 is 15 amino acids long. The CDR3 DNA reads as TGCAGCGTTGAGAGGGACAGGGGATTGGCCTATGGCTACACCTTC. It specifies CSVERDRGLAYGYTF. Together with reference TRBV29-1 and TRBJ1-2, the CDR3 gives the full variable domain: SAVISQKPSRDICQRGTSLTIQCQVDSQVTMMFWYRQQPGQSLTLIATANQGSEATYESGFVIDKFPISRPNLTFSTLTVSNMSPEDSSIYLCSVERDRGLAYGYTFGSGTRLTVV.

The chain carries TRBV4-2 and TRBJ1-1; D is perhaps TRBD1 (6 bases). Per germline, CDR1 LGHNA and CDR2 YNFKEQ. Trimming took off 3 bases at V and 4 bases at J, with 15 bases between the two ends. CDR3 length: 15 amino acids. CDR3 in DNA: TGTGCCAGCAGCCACGATAACAGGGCAGGCACTGAAGCTTTCTTT. It specifies CASSHDNRAGTEAFF.

The chain employs TRBV4-2 and TRBJ1-1, with 9 bases that match TRBD1. The CDR3 is made up of 15 amino acids. The V and J ends lost 3 bases and 1 base, in that order; junction bases with no gene match: 3. Per the germline V gene, CDR1 is LGHNA and CDR2 is YNFKEQ. The CDR3 bases are TGTGCCAGCAGCCAGACAGGGGGTAGGAACACTGAAGCTTTCTTT. Its translation is CASSQTGGRNTEAFF.

The chain employs TRBV18 and TRBJ1-1; D remains unclear. Germline V gives CDR1 KGHSH, CDR2 LQKENI. This CDR3 region has 14 residues. The V end lost 8 bases, the J end lost 5 bases, and 18 bases lay between the germline ends. The CDR3 spells CASTLQLGETEAFF. The CDR3 DNA reads as TGTGCCAGCACGCTTCAGCTGGGAGAAACTGAAGCTTTCTTT.

The chain has TRBV19 and TRBJ2-7; D perhaps matches TRBD1 (5 bases). Trimming cost V 5 bases and J 3 bases, with 17 bases left between them. This CDR3 is 15 amino acids long. Germline CDR1 reads LNHDA; CDR2 reads SQIVND (reference sequence). The CDR3 here is CASSLKTARVYEQYF. The CDR3 region has the DNA TGTGCCAGTAGTTTAAAGACCGCCAGGGTCTACGAGCAGTACTTC.